This is a list of T cell receptor beta chains from one sample in a study of cytomegalovirus exposure and HLA in healthy donors. Produced via immunoSEQ multiplex PCR; TCRdb's table is partial and in-frame only. This sample yields about 270,000 clones, of which around 86% are seen a single time; roughly 0.99% belongs to the top ten. The sequenced material came from PBMCs. All receptors come from a woman under 30 in good health and CMV-seronegative. Each CDR3 is given with its conserved first and last residue. The D gene is left open where the match is weak. Clone size is stated in some rows and not others, as once, few, many or a class when expanded.

j_call | d_call | v_call | clone_size | cdr3_aa | cdr3_nt
TRBJ2-1 | NA | TRBV11-2 | NA | CASSLGAGRRNEQFF | TGTGCCAGCAGCTTAGGGGCAGGGCGTAGGAATGAGCAGTTCTTC
TRBJ1-1 | NA | TRBV7-9 | NA | CASTQGMNTEAFF | TGTGCCAGCACTCAGGGCATGAACACTGAAGCTTTCTTT
TRBJ2-5 | NA | TRBV28 | NA | CASLQETQYF | TGTGCCAGCCTCCAAGAGACCCAGTACTTC
TRBJ1-5 | NA | TRBV19 | NA | CASSILTDTPYQPQHF | TGTGCCAGTAGTATCCTAACAGACACCCCCTATCAGCCCCAGCATTTT
TRBJ2-7 | TRBD2 | TRBV11-3 | NA | CASSRGGGMTSEQYF | TGTGCCAGCAGCCGGGGGGGTGGAATGACGAGCGAGCAGTACTTC
TRBJ1-2 | TRBD1 | TRBV10-1 | NA | CASSPGQGYGYTF | TGCGCCAGCAGCCCCGGACAGGGTTATGGCTACACCTTC
TRBJ2-1 | TRBD1 | TRBV27 | NA | CASSPDRDNEQFF | TGTGCCAGCAGTCCAGACAGGGACAATGAGCAGTTCTTC
TRBJ2-7 | TRBD1 | TRBV18 | NA | CASSPAGTGDYEQYF | TGTGCCAGCTCACCAGCCGGGACAGGGGACTACGAGCAGTACTTC
TRBJ1-1 | TRBD1 | TRBV6-6 | NA | CASKGAAEAFF | TGTGCCAGCAAGGGGGCCGCTGAAGCTTTCTTT
TRBJ1-2 | TRBD1 | TRBV5-1 | NA | CASSFSGQGPRGYTF | TGCGCCAGCAGCTTCTCGGGACAGGGACCCCGTGGCTACACCTTC
TRBJ2-7 | NA | TRBV6-1 | NA | CASSELGGTYEQYF | TGTGCCAGCAGTGAACTAGGTGGAACCTACGAGCAGTACTTC
TRBJ1-5 | TRBD1 | TRBV28 | NA | CASQRTGEVQPQHF | TGTGCCAGCCAGCGTACAGGGGAGGTACAGCCCCAGCATTTT
TRBJ2-5 | TRBD2 | TRBV5-1 | once | CASSPLAGGQETQYF | TGCGCCAGCAGTCCGCTAGCGGGCGGGCAAGAGACCCAGTACTTC
TRBJ2-3 | TRBD1 | TRBV6-5 | NA | CASSTGDADTQYF | TGTGCCAGCTCTACAGGGGACGCAGATACGCAGTATTTT
TRBJ2-1 | NA | TRBV28 | NA | CASTTGYNEQFF | TGTGCCAGTACCACAGGCTACAATGAGCAGTTCTTC
TRBJ1-2 | NA | TRBV25-1 | NA | CASSELRQNYGYTF | TGTGCCAGCAGTGAATTAAGACAAAACTATGGCTACACCTTC
TRBJ2-2 | NA | TRBV5-6 | NA | CASSPRDIYTGELFF | TGTGCCAGCAGCCCCCGGGACATCTACACCGGGGAGCTGTTTTTT
TRBJ2-7 | NA | TRBV6-6 | NA | CASRRDSPYEQYF | TGTGCCAGCAGGCGGGACTCTCCCTACGAGCAGTACTTC
TRBJ1-4 | NA | TRBV6-6 | NA | CASSRLTVTNEKLFF | TGTGCCAGCAGCCGCCTGACAGTTACTAATGAAAAACTGTTTTTT
TRBJ2-3 | NA | TRBV6-5 | NA | CASSTSRGSTDTQYF | TGTGCCAGCAGTACCTCCAGGGGAAGCACAGATACGCAGTATTTT
TRBJ1-2 | TRBD1 | TRBV5-1 | few | CASSLGDRVSLGYTF | TGCGCCAGCAGCTTGGGGGACAGGGTGTCTCTTGGCTACACCTTC
TRBJ1-1 | NA | TRBV30 | NA | CAWSRGGYTEAFF | TGTGCCTGGAGTCGGGGTGGGTACACTGAAGCTTTCTTT
TRBJ1-5 | NA | TRBV6-5 | NA | CASSYGGGGQPQHF | TGTGCCAGCAGTTACGGAGGGGGGGGTCAGCCCCAGCATTTT
TRBJ2-7 | NA | TRBV7-9 | NA | CASSFASQGYEQYF | TGTGCCAGCAGCTTTGCGTCACAGGGCTACGAGCAGTACTTC
TRBJ1-3 | NA | TRBV9 | NA | CASSLQGSGSGNTIYF | TGTGCCAGCAGCCTTCAAGGATCGGGCTCTGGAAACACCATATATTTT